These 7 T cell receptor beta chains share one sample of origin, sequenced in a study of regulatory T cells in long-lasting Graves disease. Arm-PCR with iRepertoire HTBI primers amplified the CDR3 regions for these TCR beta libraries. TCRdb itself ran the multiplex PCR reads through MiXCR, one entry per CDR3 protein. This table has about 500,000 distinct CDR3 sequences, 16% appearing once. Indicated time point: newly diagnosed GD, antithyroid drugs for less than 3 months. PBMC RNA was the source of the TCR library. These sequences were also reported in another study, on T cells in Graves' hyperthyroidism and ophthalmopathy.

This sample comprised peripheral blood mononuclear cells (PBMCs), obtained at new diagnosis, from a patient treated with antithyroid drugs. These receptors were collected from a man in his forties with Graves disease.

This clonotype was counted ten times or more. The CDR3 region has the DNA TGTGCCAGCTCACCCCAACGAGGCACAGATACGCAGTATTTT. Its protein is CASSPQRGTDTQYF. V is TRBV18 and J is TRBJ2-3, with D uncertain. The V gene lost 3 bases and the J gene lost 1 base, with 8 bases spanning the gap. Germline V lookup: CDR1 KGHSH, CDR2 LQKENI. The CDR3 consists of 14 residues.

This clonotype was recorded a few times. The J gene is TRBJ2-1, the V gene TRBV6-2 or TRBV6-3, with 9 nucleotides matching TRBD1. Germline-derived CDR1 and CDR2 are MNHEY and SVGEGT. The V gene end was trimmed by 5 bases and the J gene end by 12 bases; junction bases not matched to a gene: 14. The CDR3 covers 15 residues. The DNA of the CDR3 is TGTGCCAGCAGTGACTTACCGGGACAGGGAACGGGGCAGTTCTTC. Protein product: CASSDLPGQGTGQFF.

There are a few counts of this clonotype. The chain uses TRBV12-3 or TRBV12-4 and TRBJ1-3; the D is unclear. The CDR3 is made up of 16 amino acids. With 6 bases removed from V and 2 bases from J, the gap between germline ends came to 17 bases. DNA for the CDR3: TGTGCCAGCAGCACGGGCTCCTCGGGAGCTGGAAACACCATATATTTT. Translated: CASSTGSSGAGNTIYF.

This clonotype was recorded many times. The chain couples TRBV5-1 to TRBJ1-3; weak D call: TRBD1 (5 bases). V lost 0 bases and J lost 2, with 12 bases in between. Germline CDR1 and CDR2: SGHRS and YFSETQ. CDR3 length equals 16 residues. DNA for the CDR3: TGCGCCAGCAGCTTGGCCAGCGGGGCTGCTGGAAACACCATATATTTT. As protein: CASSLASGAAGNTIYF. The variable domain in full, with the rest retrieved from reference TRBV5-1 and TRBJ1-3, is KAGVTQTPRYLIKTRGQQVTLSCSPISGHRSVSWYQQTPGQGLQFLFEYFSETQRNKGNFPGRFSGRQFSNSRSEMNVSTLELGDSALYLCASSLASGAAGNTIYFGEGSWLTVV.

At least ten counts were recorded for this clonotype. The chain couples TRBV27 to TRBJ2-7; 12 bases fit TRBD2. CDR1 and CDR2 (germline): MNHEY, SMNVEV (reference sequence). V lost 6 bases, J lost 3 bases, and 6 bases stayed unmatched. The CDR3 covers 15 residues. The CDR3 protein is CASRISTSGSYEQYF. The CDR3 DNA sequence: TGTGCCAGCAGAATTTCGACTAGCGGGAGCTACGAGCAGTACTTC.

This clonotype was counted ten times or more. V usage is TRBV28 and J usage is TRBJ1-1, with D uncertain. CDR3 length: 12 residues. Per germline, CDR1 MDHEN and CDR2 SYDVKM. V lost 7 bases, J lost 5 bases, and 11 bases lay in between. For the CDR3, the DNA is TGTGCCAGCAAACTTCCCGTTACTGAAGCTTTCTTT. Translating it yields CASKLPVTEAFF.

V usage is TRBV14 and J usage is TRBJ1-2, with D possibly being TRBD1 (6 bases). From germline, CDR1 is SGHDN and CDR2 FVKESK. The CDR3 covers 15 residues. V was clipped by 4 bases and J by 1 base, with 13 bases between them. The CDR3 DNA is TGTGCCAGCAGCCCCCAGGGGAGGCGTAACTATGGCTACACCTTC. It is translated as CASSPQGRRNYGYTF. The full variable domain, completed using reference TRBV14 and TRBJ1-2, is EAGVTQFPSHSVIEKGQTVTLRCDPISGHDNLYWYRRVMGKEIKFLLHFVKESKQDESGMPNNRFLAERTGGTYSTLKVQPAELEDSGVYFCASSPQGRRNYGYTFGSGTRLTVV.